This TCR beta chain was sequenced for a study of human T cells and chemical hapten exposure. The time point is: pre-sensitization, week 0. The treatment here: therapeutic diphenylcyclopropenone sensitization with weekly scalp DPC. Using its own MiXCR run on the RACE reads, TCRdb lists one record per CDR3 protein. Among 50,000 to 65,000 distinct CDR3 sequences, around a tenth were seen once, and the ten largest hold roughly 13%. The CDR3 totals 10 residues. This clonotype was picked up many times. The source is a woman in her 40s with alopecia areata. Some clones in this sample may be carry-over from other donors' samples. The sample in question was whole blood, obtained in connection with sensitization to the hapten diphenylcyclopropenone (DPC). The chain combines TRBV21-1 with TRBJ2-7; the D call of TRBD1 is as the table states it, not checked on the DNA. TRBV21-1 is designated a pseudogene. The CDR3 sequence: CADYVHEQYF. Written as DNA, the CDR3 is TGTGCCGACTATGTCCACGAGCAGTACTTC.